These 17 T cell receptor beta chains were sequenced from one sample in a study of OX40 agonist ivuxolimab in advanced cancers. Data came from immunoSEQ multiplex PCR; TCRdb stores just in-frame clones and leaves some out. The sample consists of about 73,000 clones, about 90% of them appearing once. The material sequenced was CD4+ or CD8+ T cells sorted from blood, taken in a trial of the OX40 agonist ivuxolimab. These receptor sequences come from an adult with an advanced solid tumor such as melanoma, head and neck, liver or kidney cancer.

The J gene is TRBJ1-1, the V gene TRBV7-8; D uncertain. The CDR3 consists of 14 residues. V lost 4 bases and J lost 5, with 14 bases in between. Germline loops: CDR1 SGHVS, CDR2 FQNEAQ. The CDR3 DNA reads as TGTGCCAGCAGCTCAGGTATTGGAACTACTGAAGCTTTCTTT. Its translation is CASSSGIGTTEAFF.

V and J are TRBV28 and TRBJ1-2, with unresolved D. The CDR3 has 14 amino acids. Germline assignment: CDR1 MDHEN and CDR2 SYDVKM. The V gene lost 6 bases and the J gene lost 6 bases, with 17 bases spanning the gap. The CDR3 loop is CASSRRANYDGYTF. Here the CDR3 DNA reads TGTGCCAGCAGCCGGCGGGCGAATTACGATGGCTACACCTTC.

V usage is TRBV27 and J usage is TRBJ2-7; D is uncertain. Germline V gene sequence: CDR1 MNHEY, CDR2 SMNVEV (reference sequence). The CDR3 has 12 amino acids. V lost 2 bases and J lost 3, with 5 bases in between. The chain's CDR3 is CASSLPDYEQYF. The DNA of the CDR3 is TGTGCCAGCAGTTTACCCGACTACGAGCAGTACTTC.

This chain uses TRBV5-3 with TRBJ2-1, with 13 bases lining up with TRBD2. Being an ORF, TRBV5-3 has a function that is uncertain. This CDR3 is 16 amino acids long. Losses at the gene ends were 1 base for V and 4 bases for J; bases not matched to a gene: 2. Here the CDR3 reads CARSLRTSGSYNEQFF. CDR3 bases: TGTGCCAGAAGCTTGAGGACTAGCGGGAGTTACAATGAGCAGTTCTTC.

The DNA for the CDR3 is TGTGCCAGCAGCCTAGTAGACGGTGAAAAACTGTTTTTT. This translates into CASSLVDGEKLFF. The chain employs TRBV9 and TRBJ1-4; D remains unclear. Germline values: CDR1 SGDLS, CDR2 YYNGEE. The CDR3 runs to 13 residues. Trimming cost V 4 bases and J 7 bases, with 11 bases left between them.

The rearrangement links TRBV30 to TRBJ1-4; D gene unclear. V gave up 2 bases and J gave up 1 base, with 11 bases separating them. Germline loops: CDR1 GTSNPN, CDR2 SVGIG (reference sequence). The CDR3 contains 15 residues. CDR3: CAWSTLGQTNEKLFF. The CDR3 DNA is TGTGCCTGGAGTACTTTAGGGCAAACTAATGAAAAACTGTTTTTT.

V is TRBV4-1 and J is TRBJ1-3; no reliable D call. V lost 2 bases and J lost 4, with 12 bases in between. This CDR3 is 15 amino acids long. The germline V gene has CDR1 MGHRA and CDR2 YSYEKL. The DNA of the CDR3 is TGCGCCAGCAGCCAACGGCACCTTTCCGGAAACACCATATATTTT. It codes for CASSQRHLSGNTIYF.

This sequence joins TRBV6-6 and TRBJ1-5, with D possibly being TRBD1 (5 bases). Germline V CDR1 and CDR2: MNHNY, SVGAGI (reference sequence). Trimming shortened V by 10 bases and J by 2 bases, and 15 bases separated the two germline ends. The CDR3 has 14 residues. The chain's CDR3 is CAIGGVNGNQPQHF. For the CDR3, the DNA is TGTGCCATCGGGGGGGTAAACGGCAATCAGCCCCAGCATTTT.

This clone was observed a handful of times. The chain has TRBV4-1 and TRBJ1-1; D unresolved. V shed 1 base and J shed 5 bases, with 14 bases lying between them. The CDR3 has 15 residues. Germline CDR1 reads MGHRA; CDR2 reads YSYEKL. CDR3 nucleotides: TGCGCCAGCAGCCAAGTAGGCCAGGTAGGAACTGAAGCTTTCTTT. Residues: CASSQVGQVGTEAFF.

The chain combines TRBV6-1 with TRBJ1-2; the D is unclear. Between the trimmed V and J ends, which lost 11 bases and 9 bases, there was a span of 22 bases. Germline V gene sequence: CDR1 MNHNS, CDR2 SASEGT. The length of the CDR3 is 13 residues. The CDR3 reads CAGHPGNSRSYTF. The CDR3 region has the DNA TGTGCCGGCCACCCGGGGAATAGTCGGAGCTACACCTTC.

The chain uses TRBV30 and TRBJ1-1; D may be TRBD1 (5 bases). CDR1 and CDR2 (germline): GTSNPN, SVGIG (reference sequence). V lost 2 bases to trimming and J lost 5 bases, with 15 bases between them. The CDR3 extends over 14 amino acids. CDR3 nucleotides: TGTGCCTGGAGTACAGGCAGGGTGTTAACTGAAGCTTTCTTT. Its translation is CAWSTGRVLTEAFF.

This chain uses TRBV10-2 with TRBJ2-1; 8 bases line up with TRBD1. Germline V gene lookup returns CDR1 WSHSY and CDR2 SAAADI. The CDR3 totals 12 residues. V lost 4 bases, J lost 9 bases, and 2 bases stayed unmatched. The CDR3 protein is CASSGQGIEQFF. The CDR3 DNA reads TGCGCCAGCAGTGGACAGGGGATTGAGCAGTTCTTC.

This chain links TRBV6-5 with TRBJ2-1; no reliable D call. Deletions cut 5 bases from V and 10 bases from J, with 12 bases between. The germline gives CDR1 MNHEY, CDR2 SVGAGI. The CDR3 is 12 residues long. In DNA, the CDR3 is TGTGCCAGCAGTAACCTTCGCGGCGAGCAGTTCTTC. Translated, it gives CASSNLRGEQFF.

The CDR3 sequence is CASRPTGSGANVLTF. In DNA, the CDR3 is TGTGCCAGCAGGCCTACAGGTTCTGGGGCCAACGTCCTGACTTTC. This chain uses TRBV13 with TRBJ2-6; weak D call: TRBD1 (5 bases). V was clipped by 6 bases and J by 1 base, with 10 bases between them. The CDR3 has 15 residues. Per the germline V gene, CDR1 is PRHDT and CDR2 is FYEKMQ (reference sequence).

The CDR3, as DNA: TGTGCCAGCAGCTCGGAGAGCGGGAGCTCCTACAATGAGCAGTTCTTC. Its protein is CASSSESGSSYNEQFF. The chain employs TRBV11-2 and TRBJ2-1, with 8 positions matching TRBD2. Germline assignment: CDR1 SGHAT and CDR2 FQNNGV. With V trimmed by 4 bases and J by 0 bases, 5 bases remained unmatched. The CDR3 has 16 amino acids.

This clone was counted a few times. CDR3 region: CASSVRETNTEAFF. The CDR3 coding sequence is TGTGCCAGCAGCGTAAGGGAGACGAACACTGAAGCTTTCTTT. The genes are TRBV9 and TRBJ1-1, with D unclear. The CDR3 is 14 residues long. In germline, CDR1 is SGDLS, CDR2 YYNGEE. V was pared by 1 base and J by 1 base, with 8 bases between.

The V and J genes are TRBV5-5 and TRBJ1-2; D possibly corresponds to TRBD1 (5 bases). The germline V and J ends were trimmed by 0 bases and 8 bases, with 8 bases remaining between them. CDR1 and CDR2 (germline): SGHKS, YYEKEE (reference sequence). The CDR3 contains 12 residues. The CDR3 here is CASSLGAGGYTF. In nucleotides, the CDR3 is TGTGCCAGCAGCTTGGGGGCAGGGGGCTACACCTTC. The whole variable domain, remainder taken from reference TRBV5-5 and TRBJ1-2, is DAGVTQSPTHLIKTRGQQVTLRCSPISGHKSVSWYQQVLGQGPQFIFQYYEKEERGRGNFPDRFSARQFPNYSSELNVNALLLGDSALYLCASSLGAGGYTFGSGTRLTVV.